The 28 T cell receptor beta chains below were found in one sample sequenced in a study of T cells in localized non-small cell lung cancer. Here immunoSEQ multiplex PCR was the method, and the copy in TCRdb shows in-frame clones only, minus some. The table lists 12,000 to 15,000 clones, approximately 83% of them singletons. Sequencing was performed on peripheral blood, taken before any cancer treatment. The receptors stem from an older female donor with stage I squamous cell lung carcinoma.

This clone was picked up one time. The chain combines TRBV7-3 with TRBJ2-2, with 11 bases that match TRBD2. The V segment lost 5 bases and the J segment 8 bases; nucleotides outside the gene matches: 10. CDR3 length: 16 amino acids. Germline lookup yields CDR1 SGHTA and CDR2 FQGTGA. The CDR3 loop reads CASSVTGTSGRGELFF. The CDR3 region has the DNA TGTGCCAGCAGCGTCACCGGGACTAGCGGACGAGGGGAGCTGTTTTTT.

The rearrangement joins TRBV30 to TRBJ2-1; 7 bases agree with TRBD2. The ends lost 1 base at V and 4 bases at J; junction bases unmatched: 7. The CDR3 contains 15 residues. Germline CDR1 reads GTSNPN; CDR2 reads SVGIG (reference sequence). The CDR3 nucleotides are TGTGCCTGGAGTGAGAGGCTAGCGGCATACAATGAGCAGTTCTTC. Translation gives CAWSERLAAYNEQFF.

This chain links TRBV18 with TRBJ2-7; TRBD2 is a possible D gene (5 bases). This CDR3 comprises 13 residues. V was trimmed by 3 bases and J by 5 bases, leaving 11 bases between them. Looked up from germline, CDR1 is KGHSH and CDR2 is LQKENI. The CDR3 loop is CASSPGVEDEQYF. The CDR3 DNA reads as TGTGCCAGCTCACCGGGAGTGGAAGACGAGCAGTACTTC.

This chain uses TRBV11-3 with TRBJ2-3, with D perhaps TRBD2 (7 bases). The CDR3 extends over 15 amino acids. Germline V lookup: CDR1 SGHNT, CDR2 YENEEA. Trimming removed 3 bases from V and 4 bases from J, with 14 bases in between. In nucleotides, the CDR3 is TGTGCCAGCAGCTTTGGGGGGGCCATCGCAGATACGCAGTATTTT. Residues: CASSFGGAIADTQYF.

The chain has TRBV6-6 and TRBJ1-3; no definite D call. In germline, CDR1 is MNHNY, CDR2 SVGAGI (reference sequence). The CDR3 is 16 residues long. V was pared by 0 bases and J by 2 bases, with 11 bases between. The DNA of the CDR3 is TGTGCCAGCAGTTACTCGAGAGGAAAGGCTGGAAACACCATATATTTT. Protein: CASSYSRGKAGNTIYF.

J is TRBJ2-1 and V is TRBV7-9; TRBD1 aligns across 9 bases. V shed 5 bases, J shed 5 bases, and the junction held 10 bases outside the gene matches. The CDR3 contains 16 residues. Germline V lookup: CDR1 SEHNR, CDR2 FQNEAQ (reference sequence). The CDR3 loop reads CASSLPGGTGNNEQFF. The CDR3 DNA follows: TGTGCCAGCAGCCTACCCGGTGGGACAGGGAACAATGAGCAGTTCTTC.

This chain joins TRBV10-3 and TRBJ2-2; no firm D call. CDR3 length equals 15 residues. The V end lost 4 bases, the J end lost 0 bases, and 9 bases lay between the germline ends. Germline CDR1 and CDR2: ENHRY and SYGVKD. The CDR3 DNA follows: TGTGCCATCAGTGTAGGTGACGCGAACACCGGGGAGCTGTTTTTT. Its translation: CAISVGDANTGELFF.

V and J are TRBV7-2 and TRBJ1-5, with D maybe TRBD1 (6 bases). The germline V gene encodes CDR1 SGHTA and CDR2 FQGNSA. The CDR3 is 15 amino acids. With 5 bases removed from V and 2 bases from J, the gap between germline ends came to 13 bases. CDR3 region: CASSLTGNGNQPQHF. Written as DNA, the CDR3 is TGTGCCAGCAGCCTAACAGGGAACGGCAATCAGCCCCAGCATTTT.

The chain recombines TRBV19 with TRBJ2-2; 10 bases line up with TRBD2. V shed 3 bases, J shed 5 bases, and the junction held 3 bases outside the gene matches. In germline, CDR1 is LNHDA, CDR2 SQIVND (reference sequence). The CDR3 totals 15 residues. The CDR3 sequence: CASSIRAGGTGELFF. The CDR3 coding sequence is TGTGCCAGTAGTATCCGAGCGGGGGGGACCGGGGAGCTGTTTTTT.

J is TRBJ2-7 and V is TRBV6-1; 10 bases map to TRBD2. The J segment lost 4 bases and the V segment lost 7 bases, leaving 4 bases of the junction unmatched. Germline assignment: CDR1 MNHNS and CDR2 SASEGT. The CDR3 runs to 13 residues. In DNA form, the CDR3 reads TGTGCCAGCACAGCGGGGGGGCGGTACGAGCAGTACTTC. Its protein product is CASTAGGRYEQYF.

J is TRBJ1-5 and V is TRBV2; weak D call: TRBD1 (6 bases). This CDR3 region has 15 residues. The germline V gene encodes CDR1 SNHLY and CDR2 FYNNEI. V lost 4 bases and J lost 7, with 17 bases in between. The CDR3 is CASSAWGARGQPQHF. CDR3 DNA sequence: TGTGCCAGCAGTGCGTGGGGGGCGCGAGGACAGCCCCAGCATTTT.

The gene calls are TRBV19 and TRBJ1-2; 7 nucleotides line up with TRBD1. This CDR3 region has 15 residues. Losses at the gene ends were 5 bases for V and 0 bases for J; bases not matched to a gene: 6. CDR1 and CDR2 from the germline V gene are LNHDA and SQIVND (reference sequence). DNA of the CDR3: TGTGCCAGTAGTTTACAACAGGGGACTAACTATGGCTACACCTTC. Translated, it gives CASSLQQGTNYGYTF. The full variable domain, in which reference TRBV19 and TRBJ1-2 provide the parts outside the CDR3, is DGGITQSPKYLFRKEGQNVTLSCEQNLNHDAMYWYRQDPGQGLRLIYYSQIVNDFQKGDIAEGYSVSREKKESFPLTVTSAQKNPTAFYLCASSLQQGTNYGYTFGSGTRLTVV.

The chain links TRBV11-2 to TRBJ1-1; D might be TRBD1 (6 bases). The germline V gene encodes CDR1 SGHAT and CDR2 FQNNGV. V lost 1 base and J lost 1, with 10 bases in between. The CDR3 length is 15 residues. The CDR3 nucleotides are TGTGCCAGCAGCTTAGGGACAGTCCGGAACACTGAAGCTTTCTTT. Translated: CASSLGTVRNTEAFF.

The J gene is TRBJ2-1, the V gene TRBV18, with 14 positions matching TRBD2. The CDR3 spans 18 residues. The V gene's germline CDR1 is KGHSH and CDR2 LQKENI. V trimming: 1 base; J trimming: 9 bases; junction bases outside the gene matches: 11. CDR3 nucleotides: TGTGCCAGCTCACCACAAAGGACTAGACTAGCGGGGGGGCCTGAGCAGTTCTTC. This gives the protein CASSPQRTRLAGGPEQFF.

The V and J genes are TRBV25-1 and TRBJ2-1, with D perhaps TRBD1 (6 bases). Trimming removed 6 bases at V and 11 bases at J, with 17 bases between. Germline values: CDR1 MGHDK, CDR2 SYGVNS. The CDR3 has 13 residues. The CDR3 reads CASSPRNREQQFF. CDR3 bases: TGTGCCAGCAGCCCACGGAACAGGGAACAGCAGTTCTTC.

The gene calls are TRBV11-2 and TRBJ2-5; maybe TRBD2 (7 bases). Between the trimmed V and J ends, which lost 4 bases and 5 bases, there was a span of 14 bases. The CDR3 covers 14 residues. The germline gives CDR1 SGHAT, CDR2 FQNNGV. The CDR3 spells CASSSRGEGETQYF. CDR3 sequence (DNA): TGTGCCAGCAGCTCTAGGGGGGAGGGGGAGACCCAGTACTTC.

This sequence joins TRBV10-3 and TRBJ1-5, with D maybe TRBD1 (5 bases). The germline gives CDR1 ENHRY, CDR2 SYGVKD. The CDR3 totals 15 residues. With 11 bases removed from V and 0 bases from J, the gap between germline ends came to 17 bases. CDR3 bases: TGTGCCTCCGCTCGAGGGGCCTATAGCAATCAGCCCCAGCATTTT. This encodes CASARGAYSNQPQHF.

The genes are TRBV14 and TRBJ2-3; D is ambiguous. Trimming removed 4 bases from V and 2 bases from J, with 7 bases in between. This CDR3 region has 13 residues. The germline CDR1 and CDR2 sequences are SGHDN and FVKESK. The CDR3 is CASSRRLTDTQYF. CDR3 nucleotides: TGTGCCAGCAGCCGGAGACTCACAGATACGCAGTATTTT.

The V and J genes are TRBV7-2 and TRBJ1-6; D is unclear. Trimming removed 1 base at V and 7 bases at J, with 8 bases between. The CDR3 extends over 14 amino acids. Per germline, CDR1 SGHTA and CDR2 FQGNSA. CDR3 DNA: TGTGCCAGCAGCTTAGTAGACGGGAATTCACCCCTCCACTTT. Encoded protein: CASSLVDGNSPLHF.

The chain couples TRBV19 to TRBJ1-5; D may be TRBD1 (6 bases). This CDR3 comprises 15 residues. V gave up 5 bases and J gave up 1 base, with 12 bases separating them. The V gene's germline CDR1 is LNHDA and CDR2 SQIVND (reference sequence). CDR3 sequence: CASSLEGGSNQPQHF. The CDR3 region has the DNA TGTGCCAGTAGTTTGGAAGGGGGGAGCAATCAGCCCCAGCATTTT. Filled out from reference TRBV19 and TRBJ1-5, the complete variable domain reads DGGITQSPKYLFRKEGQNVTLSCEQNLNHDAMYWYRQDPGQGLRLIYYSQIVNDFQKGDIAEGYSVSREKKESFPLTVTSAQKNPTAFYLCASSLEGGSNQPQHFGDGTRLSIL.

The V and J genes are TRBV5-1 and TRBJ2-1, with TRBD1 identical over 7 bases. The CDR3 covers 14 residues. Germline CDR1 reads SGHRS; CDR2 reads YFSETQ. Germline trimming cut 6 bases from V and 2 bases from J; bases unmatched to any gene: 5. In DNA form, the CDR3 reads TGCGCCAGCATGAGGGGGCGGACCTACAATGAGCAGTTCTTC. Amino acids: CASMRGRTYNEQFF.

The V and J genes are TRBV9 and TRBJ1-5; D remains ambiguous. V lost 0 bases, J lost 2 bases, and 6 bases lay in between. This CDR3 comprises 14 residues. Germline V gene data show CDR1 as SGDLS and CDR2 as YYNGEE. The CDR3 DNA is TGTGCCAGCAGCGTAGGCGTGGGCAATCAGCCCCAGCATTTT. The encoded protein is CASSVGVGNQPQHF.

V and J are TRBV4-1 and TRBJ2-7, with D perhaps TRBD1 (5 bases). The V gene's germline CDR1 is MGHRA and CDR2 YSYEKL. The CDR3 contains 15 residues. V shed 1 base and J shed 2 bases, with 12 bases lying between them. The CDR3 nucleotides read TGCGCCAGCAGCCAAGCGGACATAGGGCCCTACGAGCAGTACTTC. Translating it yields CASSQADIGPYEQYF.

The chain joins TRBV19 to TRBJ2-3, with 7 nucleotides matching TRBD2. The CDR3 is 16 residues long. Looked up from germline, CDR1 is LNHDA and CDR2 is SQIVND (reference sequence). V shed 4 bases and J 1 base; nucleotides not matched to a gene: 8. The CDR3 loop reads CASSTLQAGGTDTQYF. The CDR3 region has the DNA TGTGCCAGTAGTACCCTACAGGCGGGGGGCACAGATACGCAGTATTTT.

The gene calls are TRBV2 and TRBJ2-4; D gene unclear. V was cut by 6 bases and J by 3 bases, with 12 bases left in between. The CDR3 is made up of 14 amino acids. Per the germline V gene, CDR1 is SNHLY and CDR2 is FYNNEI. CDR3 bases: TGTGCCAGCAGCCCCCGGTTGGACAAAAACATTCAGTACTTC. Its translation is CASSPRLDKNIQYF.

The chain links TRBV6-1 to TRBJ1-4; D is ambiguous. Between the trimmed V and J ends, which lost 6 bases and 3 bases, there was a span of 8 bases. Germline CDR1 is MNHNS and CDR2 is SASEGT. The CDR3 consists of 13 residues. The CDR3 DNA is TGTGCCAGCAGAGACTTGGCTAATGAAAAACTGTTTTTT. This sequence encodes CASRDLANEKLFF.

This rearrangement joins TRBV5-6 to TRBJ2-5, with 10 bases lining up with TRBD1. Germline V lookup: CDR1 SGHDT, CDR2 YYEEEE. V was pared by 1 base and J by 7 bases, with 10 bases of the junction left unmatched. This CDR3 contains 16 residues. DNA of the CDR3: TGTGCCAGCAGCTTGTCGGGACAGGGGCCCCTGGGGACCCAGTACTTC. This gives the protein CASSLSGQGPLGTQYF.

As DNA, the CDR3 is TGTGCTAGTGGTTTGTCACACTATGAAGCTTTCTTT. Protein sequence: CASGLSHYEAFF. The rearrangement links TRBV12-5 to TRBJ1-1; D unclear. Trimming stripped 2 bases from V and 7 bases from J, with 8 bases between. Germline-derived CDR1 and CDR2 are LGHNT and FRNRAP. The length of the CDR3 is 12 residues. The full variable domain, completed using reference TRBV12-5 and TRBJ1-1, is DARVTQTPRHKVTEMGQEVTMRCQPILGHNTVFWYRQTMMQGLELLAYFRNRAPLDDSGMPKDRFSAEMPDATLATLKIQPSEPRDSAVYFCASGLSHYEAFFGQGTRLTVV.